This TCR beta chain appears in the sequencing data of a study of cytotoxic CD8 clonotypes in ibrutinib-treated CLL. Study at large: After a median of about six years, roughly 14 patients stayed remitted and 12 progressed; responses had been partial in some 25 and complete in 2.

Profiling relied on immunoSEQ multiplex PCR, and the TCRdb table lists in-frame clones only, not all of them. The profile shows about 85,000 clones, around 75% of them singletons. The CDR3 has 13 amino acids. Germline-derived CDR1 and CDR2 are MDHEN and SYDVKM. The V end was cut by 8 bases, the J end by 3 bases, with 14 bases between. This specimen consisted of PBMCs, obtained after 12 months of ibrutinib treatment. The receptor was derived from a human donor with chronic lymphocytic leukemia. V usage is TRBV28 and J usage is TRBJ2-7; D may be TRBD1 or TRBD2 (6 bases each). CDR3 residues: CASRGPRSYEQYF. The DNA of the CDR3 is TGTGCCAGCCGGGGGCCCCGGAGCTACGAGCAGTACTTC.